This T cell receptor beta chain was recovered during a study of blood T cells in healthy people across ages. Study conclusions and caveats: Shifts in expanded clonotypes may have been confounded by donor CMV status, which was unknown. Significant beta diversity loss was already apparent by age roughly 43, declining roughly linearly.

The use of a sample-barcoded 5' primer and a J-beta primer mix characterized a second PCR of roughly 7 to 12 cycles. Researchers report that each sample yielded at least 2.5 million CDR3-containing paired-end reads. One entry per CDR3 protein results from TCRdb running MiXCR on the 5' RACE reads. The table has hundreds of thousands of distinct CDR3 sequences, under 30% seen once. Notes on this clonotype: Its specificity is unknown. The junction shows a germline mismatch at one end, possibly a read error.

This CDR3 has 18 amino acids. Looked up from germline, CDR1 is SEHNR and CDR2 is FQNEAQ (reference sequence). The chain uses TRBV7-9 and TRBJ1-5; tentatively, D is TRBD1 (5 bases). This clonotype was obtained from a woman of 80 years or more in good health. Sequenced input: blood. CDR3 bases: TGTGCCGGCAGCTTGGTAGCCGGGGCTTCGGTTTCCAATCAGCCCCAGCATTTT. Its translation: CAGSLVAGASVSNQPQHF.